This is a list of T cell receptor beta chains from one sample in a study of blood T cell repertoires in COVID-19. TCRdb keeps only in-frame clones here, not all; method: immunoSEQ multiplex PCR. The data contain around 12,000 clones, 85% to 90% of them singletons. Sample: peripheral blood. These TCRs come from a human donor with active COVID-19. The donor label of this sample is uncertain. CDR3s include the opening cysteine and the closing phenylalanine or tryptophan. The D gene is left open where the match is weak. Expanded clones get a size class; other rows say once, few or many, or leave the size out.

clone size	D gene	V gene	J gene	CDR3 protein	CDR3 DNA
.	.	TRBV7-9	TRBJ1-1	CASSTTTANTEAFF	TGTGCCAGCAGCACCACGACAGCGAACACTGAAGCTTTCTTT
.	.	TRBV11-2	TRBJ1-1	CASSSYSSTREAFF	TGTGCCAGCAGCTCTTACAGCTCGACCCGGGAAGCTTTCTTT
.	.	TRBV7-3	TRBJ2-5	CASSPGGSAQETQYF	TGTGCCAGCAGTCCGGGGGGCTCGGCACAAGAGACCCAGTACTTC
.	.	TRBV7-2	TRBJ1-1	CASSFGPRAPGF	TGTGCCAGCAGCTTCGGTCCGAGAGCGCCTGGATTT
.	.	TRBV2	TRBJ1-5	CASSAGLGNQPQHF	TGTGCCAGCAGCGCGGGGTTGGGGAATCAGCCCCAGCATTTT
.	TRBD2	TRBV28	TRBJ2-3	CASTRSGGTDTQYF	TGTGCCAGCACTCGGAGCGGGGGCACAGATACGCAGTATTTT
.	TRBD2	TRBV7-2	TRBJ2-7	CASSGGGGSYEQYF	TGTGCCAGCAGTGGGGGGGGTGGCTCCTACGAGCAGTACTTC
.	TRBD2	TRBV5-4	TRBJ2-4	CASSQGLAGKNIQYF	TGTGCCAGCAGCCAGGGACTAGCGGGGAAAAACATTCAGTACTTC
.	.	TRBV12-2	TRBJ2-7	CASRFSTGSNYEQYF	TGTGCAAGTCGCTTCAGCACAGGGTCCAACTACGAGCAGTACTTC
.	TRBD1	TRBV5-5	TRBJ1-4	CASSVEGTGNEKLFF	TGTGCCAGCAGCGTGGAAGGGACAGGGAATGAAAAACTGTTTTTT
.	TRBD1	TRBV6-5	TRBJ1-2	CATTPSGGASGYTF	TGTGCCACCACACCCTCAGGGGGAGCGAGTGGCTACACCTTC
.	TRBD2	TRBV5-6	TRBJ2-2	CASSNSGGAGELFF	TGTGCCAGCAGCAATAGCGGGGGGGCTGGGGAGCTGTTTTTT
.	TRBD2	TRBV2	TRBJ2-7	CASSTTSGYEQYF	TGTGCCAGCAGTACGACTAGCGGCTACGAGCAGTACTTC
once	.	TRBV9	TRBJ2-3	CASSGGAFRTDTQYF	TGTGCCAGCAGCGGGGGCGCATTTAGGACAGATACGCAGTATTTT
.	.	TRBV5-1	TRBJ1-4	CASSLAPGRGANEKLFF	TGCGCCAGCAGCTTGGCCCCAGGGCGGGGAGCTAATGAAAAACTGTTTTTT
.	.	TRBV7-8	TRBJ1-1	CASSLAANTEAFF	TGTGCCAGCAGCTTAGCGGCTAACACTGAAGCTTTCTTT
.	TRBD1	TRBV5-1	TRBJ1-2	CASSLRGQGHGYTF	TGCGCCAGCAGCTTGAGGGGACAGGGTCATGGCTACACCTTC
.	.	TRBV11-2	TRBJ2-5	CASSDDRGGETQYF	TGTGCCAGCAGCGATGACAGGGGAGGGGAGACCCAGTACTTC
.	.	TRBV30	TRBJ1-2	CAWSAFDYGYTF	TGTGCCTGGAGTGCCTTCGACTATGGCTACACCTTC
.	TRBD1	TRBV19	TRBJ2-5	CARLQNRGRETQYF	TGTGCCAGACTACAAAACAGGGGCAGGGAGACCCAGTACTTC
.	.	TRBV12-5	TRBJ1-5	CASVRGDGDQPQHF	TGTGCTAGTGTTCGGGGGGATGGGGATCAGCCCCAGCATTTT
.	TRBD1	TRBV7-9	TRBJ1-2	CASSDPGQGALGYGYTF	TGTGCCAGCAGCGATCCGGGACAGGGGGCGCTTGGCTATGGCTACACCTTC
.	TRBD2	TRBV23-1	TRBJ2-3	CASSQHPGTSGGVSDTQYF	TGCGCCAGCAGTCAGCATCCCGGGACTAGCGGGGGGGTAAGCGATACGCAGTATTTT
once	TRBD2	TRBV2	TRBJ2-3	CASRPTSGILTDTQYF	TGTGCCAGCAGACCGACTAGCGGGATACTCACAGATACGCAGTATTTT
once	.	TRBV2	TRBJ2-7	CASSDSRLAEQYF	TGTGCCAGCAGTGACTCCAGACTGGCAGAGCAGTACTTC
.	TRBD1	TRBV9	TRBJ2-7	CASSVGQGSEQYF	TGTGCCAGCAGCGTAGGACAGGGAAGCGAGCAGTACTTC
.	.	TRBV12-2	TRBJ2-5	CASRLNETSQETQYF	TGTGCAAGTCGCTTAAACGAGACTAGCCAAGAGACCCAGTACTTC
.	.	TRBV6-6	TRBJ2-3	CASSSILSSTDTQYF	TGTGCCAGCAGTTCCATCCTATCTAGCACAGATACGCAGTATTTT